This passage covers 26 T cell receptor beta chains from one sample sequenced in a study of pediatric ulcerative colitis. The repertoire was sequenced with immunoSEQ multiplex PCR; TCRdb's copy has only in-frame clones and lacks some. The profile covers around 61,000 clones, with roughly nine tenths appearing a single time and 3% to 4.5% taken by the ten largest. Sequencing was done on a sample of blood. These TCRs come from a boy between 10 and 17 years old with severe ulcerative colitis.

V and J are TRBV30 and TRBJ1-2; tentative D call: TRBD1 (5 bases). The CDR3 spans 13 residues. Germline CDR1 is GTSNPN and CDR2 is SVGIG (reference sequence). Trimming pared 4 bases from V and 3 bases from J, leaving 12 bases between. The CDR3 nucleotides are TGTGCCTGGACAGTCGACAGCTACTATGGCTACACCTTC. It yields the protein CAWTVDSYYGYTF.

This chain links TRBV9 with TRBJ2-3; D perhaps matches TRBD1 (5 bases). Trimming left V 0 bases short and J 4 bases short, with 12 bases between. There are 15 residues in the CDR3. Germline CDR1 SGDLS, CDR2 YYNGEE. The CDR3 is CASSVGYQGSDTQYF. The CDR3 DNA reads as TGTGCCAGCAGCGTAGGCTACCAGGGCTCAGATACGCAGTATTTT.

The chain joins TRBV30 to TRBJ1-2; D may be TRBD1 (6 bases). The V end was cut by 5 bases, the J end by 1 base, with 8 bases between. This CDR3 spans 12 amino acids. Germline V lookup: CDR1 GTSNPN, CDR2 SVGIG (reference sequence). Here the CDR3 DNA reads TGTGCCTGGCAGGGGATTAACTATGGCTACACCTTC. Translation: CAWQGINYGYTF.

The J gene is TRBJ2-1, the V gene TRBV7-7; TRBD2 might be the D (5 bases). This CDR3 spans 18 amino acids. CDR1 and CDR2 from the germline V gene are SSHAT and FNYEAQ (reference sequence). DNA of the CDR3: TGTGCTAGTCATAACCAGCGGAACGTTTCGAGCTCCTACAATGAGCAGTTCTTC. Residues: CASHNQRNVSSSYNEQFF.

This clone was counted a few times. CDR3 loop: CASSIPRGGELFF. CDR3 nucleotides: TGTGCCAGTAGTATTCCCCGGGGCGGGGAGCTGTTTTTT. The chain combines TRBV19 with TRBJ2-2, with D perhaps TRBD2 (5 bases). CDR1 is LNHDA and CDR2 is SQIVND in the germline V gene (reference sequence). This CDR3 is 13 amino acids long. V was cut by 3 bases and J by 7 bases, with 9 bases left in between.

Here the CDR3 DNA reads TGCAGCGTTGAAGGGCTAGCGGGCCCCCGTGGGTGGGATACGCAGTATTTT. Translation gives CSVEGLAGPRGWDTQYF. The chain couples TRBV29-1 to TRBJ2-3; 8 nucleotides match TRBD2. V was pared by 1 base and J by 6 bases, with 15 bases of the junction left unmatched. The CDR3 length is 17 residues. CDR1 is SQVTM, CDR2 ANQGSEA, per germline.

This clone was seen only a few times. The rearrangement joins TRBV30 to TRBJ1-2; D unresolved. This CDR3 is built from 13 residues. Trimming took 2 bases from V and 3 from J, leaving 10 bases between them. Germline V gene data show CDR1 as GTSNPN and CDR2 as SVGIG (reference sequence). The CDR3 DNA reads TGTGCCTGGAGTAGTAGCCTGGACTATGGCTACACCTTC. Its protein product is CAWSSSLDYGYTF.

V usage is TRBV29-1 and J usage is TRBJ1-1, with D unresolved. The CDR3 is 16 amino acids. V lost 0 bases and J lost 5, with 19 bases in between. Germline CDR1 SQVTM, CDR2 ANQGSEA. CDR3 DNA sequence: TGCAGCGTTGAAGATCGGGTGGCAGCCTTGATAACTGAAGCTTTCTTT. It yields the protein CSVEDRVAALITEAFF.

J is TRBJ1-1 and V is TRBV25-1, with D possibly TRBD1 on 6 matching bases. The CDR3 is 16 residues long. V lost 7 bases and J lost 5, with 23 bases in between. The V gene's germline CDR1 is MGHDK and CDR2 SYGVNS. The CDR3: CASTRIGQATGTEAFF. The CDR3 nucleotides read TGTGCCAGCACCCGAATAGGTCAGGCCACAGGGACTGAAGCTTTCTTT.

The V call is TRBV15, the J call TRBJ1-1; D remains ambiguous. The CDR3 length is 13 residues. Trimming shortened V by 5 bases and J by 0 bases, and 7 bases separated the two germline ends. CDR1 and CDR2 (germline): LNHNV, YYDKDF (reference sequence). Written as DNA, the CDR3 is TGTGCCACCAGCTCACAGTTGAACACTGAAGCTTTCTTT. Its protein product is CATSSQLNTEAFF. The full variable domain, in which reference TRBV15 and TRBJ1-1 provide the parts outside the CDR3, is DAMVIQNPRYQVTQFGKPVTLSCSQTLNHNVMYWYQQKSSQAPKLLFHYYDKDFNNEADTPDNFQSRRPNTSFCFLDIRSPGLGDTAMYLCATSSQLNTEAFFGQGTRLTVV.

The chain has TRBV7-2 and TRBJ1-6; the D gene is possibly TRBD1 (6 bases). The V end lost 6 bases, the J end lost 7 bases, and 19 bases lay between the germline ends. This CDR3 is built from 16 residues. CDR1 SGHTA and CDR2 FQGNSA come from the germline V gene. CDR3 in DNA: TGTGCCAGCAGAACCCGGAGCGGACAGTGGAATTCACCCCTCCACTTT. Its protein product is CASRTRSGQWNSPLHF.

The rearrangement links TRBV19 to TRBJ2-1, with a weak D call TRBD1 (6 bases). The CDR3 totals 18 residues. The germline gives CDR1 LNHDA, CDR2 SQIVND (reference sequence). Trimming cost V 3 bases and J 7 bases, with 25 bases left between them. DNA of the CDR3: TGTGCCAGTAGTATCCGCACTTATTCGAATGGGGGCCGTAATGAGCAGTTCTTC. Amino acid sequence: CASSIRTYSNGGRNEQFF.

The chain recombines TRBV7-2 with TRBJ1-1; 7 bases are a match to TRBD1. With 8 bases clipped from V and 8 bases from J, the junction kept 14 bases outside the gene matches. Looked up from germline, CDR1 is SGHTA and CDR2 is FQGNSA. The length of the CDR3 is 14 residues. For the CDR3, the DNA is TGTGCCAGCGGACTTATAGAAGGACAGGCAGAAGCTTTCTTT. It is translated as CASGLIEGQAEAFF.

A note on this clone: The DNA is omitted, as the CDR3 cannot be located on it reliably, and the CDR3 follows TCRdb's listing. V gene TRBV27 combines with J gene TRBJ1-2; TRBD1, the table's D call, was not compared with the DNA. CDR1 and CDR2 (germline): MNHEY, SMNVEV (reference sequence). The length of the CDR3 is 15 amino acids, counting both ends. The CDR3 loop reads CASSFGPGANYGYTF.

This chain uses TRBV18 with TRBJ1-2; the match to TRBD1 covers 7 bases. This CDR3 contains 19 residues. CDR1 and CDR2 (germline): KGHSH, LQKENI. The ends lost 3 bases at V and 2 bases at J; junction bases unmatched: 18. CDR3 coding DNA: TGTGCCAGCTCACCCAAACTAATCGTCCAGGGGGGACGAAACTATGGCTACACCTTC. Its translation: CASSPKLIVQGGRNYGYTF. Full variable domain (remainder filled in from reference TRBV18 and TRBJ1-2): NAGVMQNPRHLVRRRGQEARLRCSPMKGHSHVYWYRQLPEEGLKFMVYLQKENIIDESGMPKERFSAEFPKEGPSILRIQQVVRGDSAAYFCASSPKLIVQGGRNYGYTFGSGTRLTVV.

The genes are TRBV13 and TRBJ2-6; D might be TRBD2 (5 bases). CDR3 size: 16 residues. Trimming pared 5 bases from V and 0 bases from J, leaving 11 bases between. Germline values: CDR1 PRHDT, CDR2 FYEKMQ (reference sequence). CDR3 sequence reads: CASSATGGSGANVLTF. The CDR3, as DNA: TGTGCCAGCAGCGCTACTGGAGGCTCTGGGGCCAACGTCCTGACTTTC.

This chain uses TRBV11-3 with TRBJ1-1; D might be TRBD1 (6 bases). The CDR3 contains 14 residues. CDR1 and CDR2 from the germline V gene are SGHNT and YENEEA. V lost 1 base, J lost 3 bases, and 9 bases lay in between. The CDR3 region is CASSLVGADTEAFF. Written as DNA, the CDR3 is TGTGCCAGCAGCTTAGTGGGGGCGGACACTGAAGCTTTCTTT. The full variable domain, rest sourced from reference TRBV11-3 and TRBJ1-1, is EAGVVQSPRYKIIEKKQPVAFWCNPISGHNTLYWYLQNLGQGPELLIRYENEEAVDDSQLPKDRFSAERLKGVDSTLKIQPAELGDSAVYLCASSLVGADTEAFFGQGTRLTVV.

The chain employs TRBV7-9 and TRBJ2-1, with 7 bases fitting TRBD2. CDR1 and CDR2 from the germline V gene are SEHNR and FQNEAQ (reference sequence). This CDR3 is 14 amino acids long. Germline trimming cut 4 bases from V and 5 bases from J; bases unmatched to any gene: 5. CDR3 amino acids: CASSYSTSHNEQFF. The CDR3 region has the DNA TGTGCCAGCAGCTATTCGACTAGCCACAATGAGCAGTTCTTC.

The chain employs TRBV27 and TRBJ2-7, with D maybe TRBD2 (6 bases). This CDR3 is built from 14 residues. Trimming pared 2 bases from V and 6 bases from J, leaving 14 bases between. Germline-derived CDR1 and CDR2 are MNHEY and SMNVEV (reference sequence). The CDR3 reads CASSLGGPQFEQYF. CDR3 in DNA: TGTGCCAGCAGTTTAGGAGGGCCGCAGTTCGAGCAGTACTTC.

This clone was seen more than once but under ten times. The chain uses TRBV27 and TRBJ2-3; TRBD1 matches at 9 bases. Germline CDR1 MNHEY, CDR2 SMNVEV (reference sequence). This CDR3 has 14 residues. The V and J ends lost 4 bases and 1 base, in that order; junction bases with no gene match: 0. CDR3 in DNA: TGTGCCAGCAGTTGGACAGGGGGCACAGATACGCAGTATTTT. Translated, it gives CASSWTGGTDTQYF.

The V gene is TRBV21-1, the J gene TRBJ1-2. TRBV21-1 has pseudogene status. The CDR3 extends over 12 amino acids. The CDR3 DNA sequence: TGTGCCAGCAGCCCGAAGACCTATGGCTACACCTTC. The encoded protein is CASSPKTYGYTF.

The rearrangement joins TRBV15 to TRBJ2-3; unclear D gene. The length of the CDR3 is 13 residues. Germline values: CDR1 LNHNV, CDR2 YYDKDF (reference sequence). Trimming cost V 0 bases and J 3 bases, with 4 bases left between them. CDR3 bases: TGTGCCACCAGCAGAGATCGAACAGATACGCAGTATTTT. It is translated as CATSRDRTDTQYF.

The chain links TRBV19 to TRBJ1-5, with 9 bases that match TRBD1. The germline V gene encodes CDR1 LNHDA and CDR2 SQIVND (reference sequence). This CDR3 is 18 amino acids long. With V trimmed by 7 bases and J by 4 bases, 17 bases remained unmatched. For the CDR3, the DNA is TGTGCCAGTACCCCGGCACAGGGGGCTTACGGTGTAAATCAGCCCCAGCATTTT. It specifies CASTPAQGAYGVNQPQHF.

A single count supports this clone. This chain joins TRBV5-1 and TRBJ1-2; 7 bases agree with TRBD1. Germline trimming cut 2 bases from V and 3 bases from J; bases unmatched to any gene: 4. This CDR3 is built from 14 residues. The germline gives CDR1 SGHRS, CDR2 YFSETQ. This CDR3 reads CASSLTGVDYGYTF. CDR3 in DNA: TGCGCCAGCAGCTTAACAGGGGTAGACTATGGCTACACCTTC.

The chain links TRBV27 to TRBJ2-5; 11 bases map to TRBD2. The trim removed 6 bases at V and 6 bases at J, leaving 9 bases unmatched. The germline gives CDR1 MNHEY, CDR2 SMNVEV (reference sequence). The CDR3 is 15 residues long. This chain's CDR3 is CASRPPSGGRKTQYF. The CDR3 DNA reads as TGTGCCAGCAGGCCTCCTAGCGGGGGGAGGAAGACCCAGTACTTC.

The chain couples TRBV7-3 to TRBJ2-5; the D gene is possibly TRBD1 (5 bases). Trimming stripped 8 bases from V and 5 bases from J, with 15 bases between. CDR3 size: 13 residues. Germline V gene data show CDR1 as SGHTA and CDR2 as FQGTGA. The CDR3 DNA sequence: TGTGCCAGCTGTGGGCAGGGCGAGGAGACCCAGTACTTC. The encoded protein is CASCGQGEETQYF.